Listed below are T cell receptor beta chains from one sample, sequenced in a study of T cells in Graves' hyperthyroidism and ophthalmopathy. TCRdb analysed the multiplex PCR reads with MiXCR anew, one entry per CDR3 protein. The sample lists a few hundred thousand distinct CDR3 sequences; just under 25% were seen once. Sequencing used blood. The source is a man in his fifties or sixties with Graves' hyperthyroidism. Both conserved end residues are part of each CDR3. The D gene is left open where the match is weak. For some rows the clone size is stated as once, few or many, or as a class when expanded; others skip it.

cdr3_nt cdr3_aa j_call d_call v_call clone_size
TGTGCCAGCAGTGAATCGCAGAGGGGTAACATTCAGTACTTC CASSESQRGNIQYF TRBJ2-4 . TRBV25-1 .
TGCAGTGCTAGAGATGTGTCTAGAGCCACAGATACGCAGTATTTT CSARDVSRATDTQYF TRBJ2-3 . TRBV20-1 .
TGTGCCAGCAGCTTGTCTCCTGGCGGGGGCTTGGTTGGCACAGATACGCAGTATTTT CASSLSPGGGLVGTDTQYF TRBJ2-3 . TRBV7-2 .
TGTGCCAGCAGTTACTCTTTAACTAGCACAGATACGCAGTATTTT CASSYSLTSTDTQYF TRBJ2-3 . TRBV6-5 .
TGTGCCAGCAGCTTAGCTTGGGGGGCCCCAGATACGCAGTATTTT CASSLAWGAPDTQYF TRBJ2-3 . TRBV11-3 few
TGTGCCAGCAGCTCCACAGGGGGCGGATATGGCTACACCTTC CASSSTGGGYGYTF TRBJ1-2 TRBD1 TRBV5-4 many
TGTGCCAGCAGTCCAGGGGGACACCAAGAGACCCAGTACTTC CASSPGGHQETQYF TRBJ2-5 TRBD1 TRBV28 .
TGTGCCAGCAGCGCCAGGGACTCCGGTTTCGAAGCTTTCTTT CASSARDSGFEAFF TRBJ1-1 . TRBV6-2/TRBV6-3 .
TGCAGTGCTTGGACAGGGGCCCAGAATGAGCAGTTCTTC CSAWTGAQNEQFF TRBJ2-1 TRBD1 TRBV20-1 .
TGCAGCGTTGAAATTACCATGAACACTGAAGCTTTCTTT CSVEITMNTEAFF TRBJ1-1 . TRBV29-1 many
TGTGCCAGCAGCTCCGTGTCTTTCAATGAGCAGTTCTTC CASSSVSFNEQFF TRBJ2-1 . TRBV7-9 .
TGTGCCAGCAGCTTAGGGGCCACAGATACGCAGTATTTT CASSLGATDTQYF TRBJ2-3 . TRBV11-3 many